The rows below give T cell receptor beta chains drawn from one sample of a study of T cell responses to AZD1222 COVID-19 vaccine. This table comes from immunoSEQ multiplex PCR, and its TCRdb copy is limited to in-frame clones, with some not included. The table lists approximately 120,000 clones, around 90% of them singletons. The material was peripheral blood, obtained on day 0 of AZD1222 vaccination. These receptors all come from an adult in good health. Both conserved end residues are part of each CDR3. A D gene is named only where the DNA matches it firmly. Expanded clones get a size class; other rows say once, few or many, or leave the size out.

-,TRBV4-3,-,TRBJ1-2,CASSPPRQNYGYTF,TGCGCCAGCAGCCCGCCAAGACAGAACTATGGCTACACCTTC
-,TRBV7-9,-,TRBJ1-1,CASSPTILGAFF,TGTGCCAGCAGCCCGACGATTCTGGGAGCTTTCTTT
once,TRBV6-5,-,TRBJ1-5,CASSSTGTYQPQHF,TGTGCCAGCAGTTCAACAGGGACATATCAGCCCCAGCATTTT
once,TRBV5-4,-,TRBJ1-5,CASSLDGNSNQPQHF,TGTGCCAGCAGCCTAGACGGGAATAGCAATCAGCCCCAGCATTTT
-,TRBV5-4,TRBD1,TRBJ1-6,CASSLNPAGGTNSPLHF,TGTGCCAGCAGCTTGAACCCAGCAGGGGGCACCAATTCACCCCTCCACTTT
-,TRBV10-1,-,TRBJ2-1,CASSLARGEQFF,TGCGCCAGCAGTCTAGCGAGGGGTGAGCAGTTCTTC
-,TRBV14,-,TRBJ1-1,CASSRSVGGTEAFF,TGTGCCAGCAGCCGATCCGTTGGAGGGACTGAAGCTTTCTTT
-,TRBV7-9,-,TRBJ1-1,CASSLGGLNTEAFF,TGTGCCAGCAGCCTAGGAGGACTGAACACTGAAGCTTTCTTT
once,TRBV5-1,TRBD1,TRBJ2-2,CASSLDRTRGAGELFF,TGCGCCAGCAGCCTGGACAGGACACGGGGAGCCGGGGAGCTGTTTTTT
-,TRBV7-6,-,TRBJ1-1,CASSLGYRRNTEAFF,TGTGCCAGCAGCTTAGGATACAGGAGGAACACTGAAGCTTTCTTT
-,TRBV18,TRBD2,TRBJ2-3,CASSPTTSGGTDTQYF,TGTGCCAGCTCACCCACGACTAGCGGGGGCACAGATACGCAGTATTTT
-,TRBV29-1,TRBD1,TRBJ1-2,CSASIDRGGGYTF,TGCAGCGCTTCAATCGACAGGGGAGGGGGCTACACCTTC
-,TRBV3-1/TRBV3-2,-,TRBJ2-1,CASSQEDSHREQFF,TGTGCCAGCAGCCAAGAGGACTCCCACCGTGAGCAGTTCTTC
-,TRBV5-1,TRBD1,TRBJ2-7,CASSNPGQGANEQYF,TGCGCCAGCAGCAACCCGGGACAGGGGGCGAACGAGCAGTACTTC
once,TRBV18,TRBD1,TRBJ1-1,CASSPTTGGRTEAFF,TGTGCCAGCTCACCAACGACAGGGGGGCGCACTGAAGCTTTCTTT
-,TRBV5-5,-,TRBJ2-5,CASSLGGRETQYF,TGTGCCAGCAGCTTGGGAGGTCGTGAGACCCAGTACTTC
-,TRBV21-1,-,TRBJ2-3,CASSKLPRGKDTDTQYF,TGTGCCAGCAGCAAACTGCCCAGGGGAAAAGACACAGATACGCAGTATTTT
once,TRBV12-5,TRBD2,TRBJ2-5,CASGQTSGGLQETQYF,TGTGCTAGTGGTCAGACTAGCGGGGGCCTTCAAGAGACCCAGTACTTC
once,TRBV7-2,-,TRBJ2-7,CASSLVGYEQYF,TGTGCCAGCAGCTTAGTTGGCTACGAGCAGTACTTC
-,TRBV6-5,TRBD1,TRBJ2-1,CASSYGVSGGNEQFF,TGTGCCAGCAGTTACGGAGTTTCAGGGGGTAATGAGCAGTTCTTC
-,TRBV19,TRBD1,TRBJ2-7,CASSRPGQNSYEQYF,TGTGCCAGTAGCCGTCCGGGACAGAACTCCTACGAGCAGTACTTC
-,TRBV3-1/TRBV3-2,TRBD1,TRBJ1-2,CASSSQGAHGYTF,TGTGCCAGCAGCTCACAGGGGGCACATGGCTACACCTTC
-,TRBV11-2,-,TRBJ1-4,CASSLLGPDRDKLFF,TGTGCCAGCAGCTTATTGGGACCGGACCGAGACAAACTGTTTTTT
-,TRBV19,-,TRBJ2-5,CASSTFLGRQETQYF,TGTGCCAGTAGTACCTTCTTAGGACGACAAGAGACCCAGTACTTC
-,TRBV7-9,-,TRBJ1-2,CASSLGVGHNYGYTF,TGTGCCAGCAGCTTAGGGGTAGGCCATAACTATGGCTACACCTTC
-,TRBV6-5,TRBD1,TRBJ2-5,CASSTGQGRETQYF,TGTGCCAGCAGTACGGGACAGGGCCGGGAGACCCAGTACTTC
-,TRBV18,-,TRBJ2-7,CASSPANYEQYF,TGTGCCAGCTCACCAGCGAACTACGAGCAGTACTTC
-,TRBV19,-,TRBJ2-2,CASSRTLTTGELFF,TGTGCCAGTAGTAGGACACTAACCACCGGGGAGCTGTTTTTT
-,TRBV30,-,TRBJ1-5,CAWSVGVRGQPQHF,TGTGCCTGGAGTGTGGGGGTACGGGGTCAGCCCCAGCATTTT
-,TRBV11-1,-,TRBJ2-7,CASSLGGIFYEQYF,TGTGCCAGCAGCCTTGGGGGCATTTTCTACGAGCAGTACTTC
-,TRBV28,-,TRBJ1-5,CASRSTGNQPQHF,TGTGCCAGCAGATCGACCGGAAATCAGCCCCAGCATTTT
-,TRBV4-2,-,TRBJ1-6,CASSPRADLSPLHF,TGTGCCAGCAGCCCACGGGCCGACTTATCACCCCTCCACTTT
-,TRBV11-2,TRBD2,TRBJ2-1,CASSLMREKPSEFF,TGTGCCAGCAGCTTAATGCGGGAGAAGCCATCCGAGTTCTTC
-,TRBV9,-,TRBJ1-2,CASSPAPTVLYGYTF,TGTGCCAGCAGCCCAGCCCCAACAGTACTCTATGGCTACACCTTC
-,TRBV12-5,TRBD1,TRBJ2-7,CASAADRGRTYEQYF,TGTGCTAGTGCCGCCGACAGGGGGAGGACCTACGAGCAGTACTTC
-,TRBV15,-,TRBJ2-5,CATSRDLGQYQETQYF,TGTGCCACCAGCAGAGATCTCGGCCAATACCAAGAGACCCAGTACTTC
-,TRBV2,TRBD1,TRBJ1-3,CASRNRGGEAGIYF,TGTGCCAGCAGGAACAGGGGTGGCGAGGCTGGCATATATTTT
-,TRBV19,TRBD1,TRBJ1-4,CASSIGTVGTNEKLFF,TGTGCCAGTAGTATCGGGACAGTGGGAACTAATGAAAAACTGTTTTTT
once,TRBV6-5,-,TRBJ1-3,CASSLYGGSGNTIYF,TGTGCCAGCAGTCTTTATGGGGGCTCTGGAAACACCATATATTTT
-,TRBV2,-,TRBJ1-2,CASTASYGYTF,TGTGCCAGCACGGCCAGCTATGGCTACACCTTC